This T cell receptor (beta chain) is drawn from a study of early T cells in non-severe SARS-CoV-2 infection. As for the study in general: Sequencing of unsorted whole blood was done on bulk RNA, leaving chains unpaired. The study, taken as a whole, reports: Matching results from VDJdb favored anti-spike CD8 responses, leaving private and CD4 specificities undetected.

Germline V gene lookup returns CDR1 MNHEY and CDR2 SMNVEV (reference sequence). The CDR3 loop spans 13 amino acids. Trimming left V 3 bases short and J 4 bases short, with 7 bases between. The TCR library protocol was used to attach unique molecular identifiers. These identifiers were attached to individual cDNA molecules. TCRdb passed the 5' RACE reads through MiXCR, listing each CDR3 protein once. The data hold under 45,000 distinct CDR3 sequences, with 7.9% observed a single time. There are many counts of this clonotype. Its antigen is not known. The chain uses TRBV27 and TRBJ1-5; a possible D gene is TRBD1 (6 bases). Here the sequenced sample was whole blood, taken at baseline. This receptor was obtained from an adult who was a healthcare worker with PCR-confirmed SARS-CoV-2 infection or an uninfected control (not recorded which). DNA for the CDR3: TGTGCCAGCAGTTTGAGGGGGAATCAGCCCCAGCATTTT. This gives the protein CASSLRGNQPQHF.